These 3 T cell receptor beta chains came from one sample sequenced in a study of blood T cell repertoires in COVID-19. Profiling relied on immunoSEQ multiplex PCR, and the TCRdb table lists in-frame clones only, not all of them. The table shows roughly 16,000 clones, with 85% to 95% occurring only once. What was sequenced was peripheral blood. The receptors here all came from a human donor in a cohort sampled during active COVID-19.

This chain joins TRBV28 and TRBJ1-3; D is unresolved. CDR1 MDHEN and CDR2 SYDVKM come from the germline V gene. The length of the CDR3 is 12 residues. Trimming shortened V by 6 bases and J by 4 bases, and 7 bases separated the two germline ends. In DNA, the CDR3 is TGTGCCAGCAGCCCCAGGGGAAACACCATATATTTT. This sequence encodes CASSPRGNTIYF.

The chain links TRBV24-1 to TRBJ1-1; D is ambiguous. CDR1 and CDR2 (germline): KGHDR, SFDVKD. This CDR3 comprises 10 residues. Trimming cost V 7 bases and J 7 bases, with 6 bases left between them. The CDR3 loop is CATSVNEAFF. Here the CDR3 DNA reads TGTGCCACCAGCGTAAATGAAGCTTTCTTT.

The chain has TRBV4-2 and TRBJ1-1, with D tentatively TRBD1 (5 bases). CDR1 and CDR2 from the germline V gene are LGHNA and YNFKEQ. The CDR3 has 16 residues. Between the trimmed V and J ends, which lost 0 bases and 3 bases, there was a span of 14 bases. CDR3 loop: CASSQDPPGSYTEAFF. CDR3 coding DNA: TGTGCCAGCAGCCAAGATCCACCAGGGTCGTACACTGAAGCTTTCTTT.